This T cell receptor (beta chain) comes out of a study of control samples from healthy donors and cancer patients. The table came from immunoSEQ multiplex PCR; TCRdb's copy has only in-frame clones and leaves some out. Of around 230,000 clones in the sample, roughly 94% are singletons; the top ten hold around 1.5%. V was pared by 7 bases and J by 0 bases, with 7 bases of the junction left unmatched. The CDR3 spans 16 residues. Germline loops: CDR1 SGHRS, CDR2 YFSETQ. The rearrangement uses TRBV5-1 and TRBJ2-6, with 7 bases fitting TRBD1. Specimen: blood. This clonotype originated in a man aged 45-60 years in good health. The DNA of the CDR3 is TGCGCCAGCCGGGACAGTGGCCTCTCTGGGGCCAACGTCCTGACTTTC. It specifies CASRDSGLSGANVLTF.